This TCR beta chain is drawn from a study of T cells after yellow fever vaccination. V shed 5 bases, J shed 6 bases, and the junction held 8 bases outside the gene matches. The CDR3 runs 15 residues. From germline, CDR1 is SGHAT and CDR2 FQNNGV. TCRdb independently ran MiXCR on the 5' RACE reads; one entry per CDR3 protein. Here the sample spans some 96,000 distinct CDR3 sequences, almost 9% being singletons. Sequences were derived from CD8+ T cells not binding an NS4B(214-222) dextramer, sorted from PBMCs, sampled less than 18 days after the first yellow fever vaccination. V usage is TRBV11-2 and J usage is TRBJ2-3, with 10 positions matching TRBD2. The sequence was collected from a man aged 18 to 30 who received the YFV17D yellow fever vaccine. The CDR3 sequence: CASSRGTSDADTQYF. The CDR3 DNA sequence: TGTGCCAGCAGCCGTGGGACTAGCGATGCGGATACGCAGTATTTT.